These T cell receptor beta chains were read from a single sample in a study of T-cell memory formation after mild COVID-19. A single record per CDR3 protein comes from TCRdb applying MiXCR to the 5' RACE reads. Of about 470,000 distinct CDR3 sequences detected, roughly 23% appear once; the ten largest clones hold approximately 12%. The sample taken for sequencing was PBMCs or a T cell subset sorted from them (not recorded which). The source is an adult woman who had mild COVID-19 (a few samples of this study predate the infection). Cell type and time point are not known. Both conserved end residues are part of each CDR3. The D gene is left open where the match is weak. The size entry is marked missing in some rows and otherwise reads once, few, many or a size class.

V gene: TRBV19
D gene: -
J gene: TRBJ2-1
clone size: -
CDR3 DNA: TGTGCCAGTAGTATTCGGGGCGTTATGGTGCAGTTCTTC
CDR3 protein: CASSIRGVMVQFF

V gene: TRBV11-2
D gene: TRBD1
J gene: TRBJ1-1
clone size: -
CDR3 DNA: TGTGCCAGCAGCCCAGGGGGGGCAATCGAAGCTTTCTTT
CDR3 protein: CASSPGGAIEAFF

V gene: TRBV3-1
D gene: -
J gene: TRBJ1-1
clone size: -
CDR3 DNA: TGTGCCAGCAGGCATCAGGAATCCACTGAAGCTTTCTTT
CDR3 protein: CASRHQESTEAFF

V gene: TRBV5-5
D gene: TRBD1
J gene: TRBJ2-1
clone size: once
CDR3 DNA: TGTGCCAGCAGCTCGGCCGGGACAGGGGTGAGGGAGCAGTTCTTC
CDR3 protein: CASSSAGTGVREQFF

V gene: TRBV24-1
D gene: -
J gene: TRBJ2-7
clone size: few
CDR3 DNA: TGTGCCACCAGTGATTTTATCGGGCAGTACTTC
CDR3 protein: CATSDFIGQYF

V gene: TRBV7-2
D gene: TRBD1
J gene: TRBJ2-3
clone size: few
CDR3 DNA: TGTGCCAGCAGCTTAGCAGGCAGGGGGCGTTACACAGATACGCAGTATTTT
CDR3 protein: CASSLAGRGRYTDTQYF

V gene: TRBV7-8
D gene: -
J gene: TRBJ2-5
clone size: -
CDR3 DNA: TGTGCCAGCAGCCCCCACGGGGCGGGACCCTTTCGGGAGACCCAGTACTTC
CDR3 protein: CASSPHGAGPFRETQYF

V gene: TRBV4-1
D gene: -
J gene: TRBJ2-7
clone size: -
CDR3 DNA: TGCGCCAGCAGCCAAATCCCGCAGGGGTGGGACGAGCAGTACTTC
CDR3 protein: CASSQIPQGWDEQYF

V gene: TRBV12-3/TRBV12-4
D gene: -
J gene: TRBJ2-3
clone size: few
CDR3 DNA: TGTGCCAGCAGTCCCTCGGGACCTCCACGGGATACGCAGTATTTT
CDR3 protein: CASSPSGPPRDTQYF

V gene: TRBV12-3/TRBV12-4
D gene: -
J gene: TRBJ2-3
clone size: few
CDR3 DNA: TGTGCCAGCAGTTTAGGGGCGGGACCCCCCGCAGATACGCAGTATTTT
CDR3 protein: CASSLGAGPPADTQYF

V gene: TRBV3-1
D gene: TRBD2
J gene: TRBJ2-1
clone size: -
CDR3 DNA: TGTGCCAGCAGCACTAGCGGGAGATTTTACAATGAGCAGTTCTTC
CDR3 protein: CASSTSGRFYNEQFF

V gene: TRBV5-1
D gene: -
J gene: TRBJ1-1
clone size: -
CDR3 DNA: TGCGCCAGCAGCTTGGAGACAGGCCGTGGAACTGAAGCTTTCTTT
CDR3 protein: CASSLETGRGTEAFF

V gene: TRBV9
D gene: -
J gene: TRBJ2-2
clone size: -
CDR3 DNA: TGTGCCAGCAGCCCTGGACGTGCATCCGGGGAGCTGTTTTTT
CDR3 protein: CASSPGRASGELFF

V gene: TRBV5-1
D gene: -
J gene: TRBJ1-2
clone size: -
CDR3 DNA: TGCGCCAGCAGCTTGGAGGGAATAAACTATGGCTACACCTTC
CDR3 protein: CASSLEGINYGYTF

V gene: TRBV12-3/TRBV12-4
D gene: TRBD2
J gene: TRBJ2-1
clone size: -
CDR3 DNA: TGTGCCAGCACTACCTTAGCGGGAGCGGGAGAGCAGTTCTTC
CDR3 protein: CASTTLAGAGEQFF

V gene: TRBV10-3
D gene: -
J gene: TRBJ2-1
clone size: few
CDR3 DNA: TGTGCCATCAGTGTCGGGGACCGCCGGGATGAGCAGTTCTTC
CDR3 protein: CAISVGDRRDEQFF

V gene: TRBV19
D gene: -
J gene: TRBJ1-1
clone size: few
CDR3 DNA: TGTGCCAGTAGTATAGGGCACATTCCTCCCCTTATGAACACTGAAGCTTTCTTT
CDR3 protein: CASSIGHIPPLMNTEAFF

V gene: TRBV12-3/TRBV12-4
D gene: TRBD2
J gene: TRBJ2-1
clone size: few
CDR3 DNA: TGTGCCAGCAGTATAAGGACTAGCGGCGGCAATGAGCAGTTCTTC
CDR3 protein: CASSIRTSGGNEQFF

V gene: TRBV12-3/TRBV12-4
D gene: -
J gene: TRBJ2-1
clone size: -
CDR3 DNA: TGTGCCAGCCTTCGTGGGCTAGCGAGTGAGCAGTTCTTC
CDR3 protein: CASLRGLASEQFF

V gene: TRBV5-1
D gene: TRBD1
J gene: TRBJ1-5
clone size: few
CDR3 DNA: TGCGCCAGCAGCTCACAGGGGGCGCCGGGTCAGCCCCAGCATTTT
CDR3 protein: CASSSQGAPGQPQHF

V gene: TRBV9
D gene: TRBD2
J gene: TRBJ2-1
clone size: -
CDR3 DNA: TGTGCCAGCAGCGTCGCTAGCGGGAGTGGTGATGAGCAGTTCTTC
CDR3 protein: CASSVASGSGDEQFF

V gene: TRBV5-6
D gene: TRBD1
J gene: TRBJ2-1
clone size: few
CDR3 DNA: TGTGCCAGCAGCTTCCGGACAGGGGGGCATGAGCAGTTCTTC
CDR3 protein: CASSFRTGGHEQFF

V gene: TRBV11-2
D gene: -
J gene: TRBJ2-1
clone size: few
CDR3 DNA: TGTGCCAGCAGCTTAGGATCTCGCGGGTTCCACAATGAGCAGTTCTTC
CDR3 protein: CASSLGSRGFHNEQFF

V gene: TRBV4-1
D gene: TRBD1
J gene: TRBJ2-7
clone size: -
CDR3 DNA: TGCGCCAGCAGCCTGATAGGGACAGACTCCTACGAGCAGTACTTC
CDR3 protein: CASSLIGTDSYEQYF

V gene: TRBV20-1
D gene: -
J gene: TRBJ2-3
clone size: -
CDR3 DNA: TGCAGTGCTAGAGACCCGTATGCAGATACGCAGTATTTT
CDR3 protein: CSARDPYADTQYF

V gene: TRBV11-2
D gene: -
J gene: TRBJ2-7
clone size: few
CDR3 DNA: TGTGCCAGCAGCTTAGATCTGCCAGAATCCTACGAGCAGTACTTC
CDR3 protein: CASSLDLPESYEQYF

V gene: TRBV12-3/TRBV12-4
D gene: TRBD2
J gene: TRBJ2-7
clone size: few
CDR3 DNA: TGTGCCAGCAGTTTGTGGCTAGCGGGATCCTACGAGCAGTACTTC
CDR3 protein: CASSLWLAGSYEQYF

V gene: TRBV7-2
D gene: -
J gene: TRBJ2-4
clone size: -
CDR3 DNA: TGTGCCAGCAGCTTAGGCGCTAGCGAGAACATTCAGTACTTC
CDR3 protein: CASSLGASENIQYF

V gene: TRBV5-1
D gene: -
J gene: TRBJ2-3
clone size: few
CDR3 DNA: TGCGCCAGCAGCTTGACAGGGATTAGCACAGATACGCAGTATTTT
CDR3 protein: CASSLTGISTDTQYF

V gene: TRBV7-3
D gene: TRBD1
J gene: TRBJ1-1
clone size: -
CDR3 DNA: TGTGCCAGCAGCTTAACCCCACCCAGGGGGGCGCGGACTGAAGCTTTCTTT
CDR3 protein: CASSLTPPRGARTEAFF

V gene: TRBV20-1
D gene: TRBD2
J gene: TRBJ2-2
clone size: -
CDR3 DNA: TGCAGTGCCAAACGACCGGGGACTACATCAAGCACCGGGGAGCTGTTTTTT
CDR3 protein: CSAKRPGTTSSTGELFF

V gene: TRBV3-1
D gene: TRBD1
J gene: TRBJ2-5
clone size: -
CDR3 DNA: TGTGCCAGCAGCTCTGGGACAGGGGGCTGGGGGTACCAAGAGACCCAGTACTTC
CDR3 protein: CASSSGTGGWGYQETQYF

V gene: TRBV12-3/TRBV12-4
D gene: TRBD2
J gene: TRBJ2-4
clone size: -
CDR3 DNA: TGTGCCAGCAGTTCGCTAGCGGGGGTAGCCAAAAACATTCAGTACTTC
CDR3 protein: CASSSLAGVAKNIQYF

V gene: TRBV12-3/TRBV12-4
D gene: -
J gene: TRBJ2-4
clone size: -
CDR3 DNA: TGTGCCAGCAGATTAGCCAAAAACATTCAGTACTTC
CDR3 protein: CASRLAKNIQYF

V gene: TRBV6-1
D gene: TRBD2
J gene: TRBJ2-3
clone size: few
CDR3 DNA: TGTGCCAGCAGTGTGGAGAGCGGGGGGGGTGGCACAGATACGCAGTATTTT
CDR3 protein: CASSVESGGGGTDTQYF

V gene: TRBV29-1
D gene: -
J gene: TRBJ2-1
clone size: -
CDR3 DNA: TGCAGCGTCCGGGAACGGGGGCCCAATGAGCAGTTCTTC
CDR3 protein: CSVRERGPNEQFF

V gene: TRBV30
D gene: TRBD2
J gene: TRBJ2-1
clone size: -
CDR3 DNA: TGTGCCTGGAGCACGGGACTAGCGAACAATGAGCAGTTCTTC
CDR3 protein: CAWSTGLANNEQFF